The clone carrying this T cell receptor (beta chain) was recorded many times. TCRdb redid the calling of the RT-PCR reads with MiXCR, one entry per CDR3 protein. Seen here are fewer than 800,000 distinct CDR3 sequences, 14% observed once, and the top ten hold roughly 3.6%. Trimming at V came to 5 bases and at J to 4 bases, leaving 17 bases not matched to a gene. Germline V CDR1 and CDR2: DFQATT, SNEGSKA (reference sequence). The CDR3 has 16 residues. This chain uses TRBV20-1 with TRBJ2-7; 7 nucleotides line up with TRBD2. Input material: memory CD4+ T cells from blood. The TCR sequence derives from a female donor in good health, serving as a healthy control. The CDR3 here is CSAQPIVAGVRYEQYF. The CDR3 DNA follows: TGCAGTGCTCAGCCCATTGTGGCGGGGGTCCGGTACGAGCAGTACTTC.